The 27 T cell receptor beta chains given below trace back to one sample, sequenced in a study of T cell responses to AZD1222 COVID-19 vaccine. Only in-frame clones appear in the TCRdb table, and some are missing; sequencing was by immunoSEQ multiplex PCR. Here the sample spans some 180,000 clones, about 93% being singletons. The sequencing here drew on peripheral blood, taken 28 days after the second dose of the MenACWY control vaccine. The receptors derive from an adult who received the MenACWY meningococcal vaccine as a control.

The chain combines TRBV19 with TRBJ1-5; D possibly corresponds to TRBD1 (6 bases). The CDR3 is 16 amino acids. The germline V gene has CDR1 LNHDA and CDR2 SQIVND (reference sequence). The V end was cut by 5 bases, the J end by 1 base, with 15 bases between. CDR3 amino acids: CASSVITGPSNQPQHF. In DNA, the CDR3 is TGTGCCAGTAGTGTGATTACAGGGCCAAGCAATCAGCCCCAGCATTTT.

CDR3 sequence: CAWSDAGTSGNEQFF. In DNA, the CDR3 is TGTGCCTGGAGCGACGCCGGGACTAGCGGCAATGAGCAGTTCTTC. J is TRBJ2-1 and V is TRBV30; TRBD2 matches 11 bases. Germline CDR1 reads GTSNPN; CDR2 reads SVGIG (reference sequence). This CDR3 is 15 amino acids long. Trimming cost V 3 bases and J 6 bases; bases outside gene matches: 7.

DNA of the CDR3: TGCGCCAGCAGCTTGCCCCCCGGGACAAGTTACAATGAGCAGTTCTTC. Amino acids: CASSLPPGTSYNEQFF. The chain has TRBV5-1 and TRBJ2-1, with D perhaps TRBD1 (6 bases). CDR3 length equals 16 residues. V was cut by 1 base and J by 4 bases, with 15 bases left in between. Germline CDR1 and CDR2: SGHRS and YFSETQ.

The V and J genes are TRBV27 and TRBJ2-4, with D possibly TRBD1 on 6 matching bases. CDR1 MNHEY and CDR2 SMNVEV come from the germline V gene (reference sequence). This CDR3 is 15 amino acids long. Trimming cost V 0 bases and J 5 bases, with 11 bases left between them. CDR3 region: CASSLSRGHENIQYF. CDR3 nucleotide sequence: TGTGCCAGCAGTTTATCGAGGGGACATGAAAACATTCAGTACTTC.

The chain recombines TRBV7-2 with TRBJ1-6, with a weak D call TRBD1 (5 bases). CDR1 and CDR2 (germline): SGHTA, FQGNSA. The CDR3 is 17 residues long. Trimming pared 5 bases from V and 5 bases from J, leaving 19 bases between. The CDR3 nucleotides are TGTGCCAGCAGCCCGGGCGGTTTAGGGGTACATAATTCACCCCTCCACTTT. Protein sequence: CASSPGGLGVHNSPLHF.

The rearrangement joins TRBV30 to TRBJ2-7, with 11 nucleotides matching TRBD1. From germline, CDR1 is GTSNPN and CDR2 SVGIG (reference sequence). This CDR3 spans 14 amino acids. V was pared by 5 bases and J by 1 base, with 4 bases of the junction left unmatched. The CDR3 nucleotides read TGTGCCTGGGGACAGGGGGCGCCGTCCTACGAGCAGTACTTC. This gives the protein CAWGQGAPSYEQYF.

The genes are TRBV5-5 and TRBJ2-7, with 8 bases aligning to TRBD2. The germline CDR1 and CDR2 sequences are SGHKS and YYEKEE (reference sequence). This CDR3 region has 16 residues. V gave up 0 bases and J gave up 6 bases; unmatched junction bases: 11. The CDR3 reads CASSLGWGTRGVEQYF. The CDR3 DNA reads TGTGCCAGCAGCTTGGGTTGGGGGACTAGAGGGGTCGAGCAGTACTTC.

The chain joins TRBV10-1 to TRBJ1-4, with unresolved D. The CDR3 is 14 residues long. V lost 3 bases and J 2 bases, leaving 7 bases between the germline ends. Germline V lookup: CDR1 WNHNN, CDR2 SYGVQD (reference sequence). CDR3 loop: CASSEGGTNEKLFF. CDR3 in DNA: TGCGCCAGCAGTGAAGGAGGTACTAATGAAAAACTGTTTTTT.

This clone appeared once. This chain uses TRBV5-5 with TRBJ2-5; TRBD1 agrees at 7 bases. Germline-derived CDR1 and CDR2 are SGHKS and YYEKEE (reference sequence). This CDR3 is 12 amino acids long. Trimming at V came to 4 bases and at J to 8 bases, leaving 5 bases not matched to a gene. The CDR3 spells CASSDRESTQYF. In DNA, the CDR3 is TGTGCCAGCAGCGACAGGGAGAGCACCCAGTACTTC.

V gene TRBV27 combines with J gene TRBJ2-5; 10 nucleotides align to TRBD2. The CDR3 length is 17 residues. Germline loops: CDR1 MNHEY, CDR2 SMNVEV (reference sequence). Trimming removed 6 bases from V and 1 base from J; junction bases left unmatched: 11. CDR3 sequence (DNA): TGTGCCAGCAGGGTCCTCGGTAGCGGGGGGACCCAAGAGACCCAGTACTTC. Translating gives CASRVLGSGGTQETQYF.

The genes are TRBV5-1 and TRBJ2-5; the D call may be TRBD1 or TRBD2 (5 bases each). V was shortened by 5 bases and J by 4 bases, with 18 bases between the two germline ends. This CDR3 has 15 residues. Germline V gives CDR1 SGHRS, CDR2 YFSETQ. CDR3 coding DNA: TGCGCCAGCAGTTCGTTGGGGGTACCGTCAGAGACCCAGTACTTC. Translating gives CASSSLGVPSETQYF.

The chain combines TRBV7-2 with TRBJ2-2, with a possible D match to TRBD2 (6 bases). V was pared by 2 bases and J by 5 bases, with 9 bases between. The CDR3 has 14 residues. In germline, CDR1 is SGHTA, CDR2 FQGNSA. CDR3 in DNA: TGTGCCAGCAGCTTACATGCGGGGACCGGGGAGCTGTTTTTT. Its protein is CASSLHAGTGELFF.

The chain combines TRBV6-2 or TRBV6-3 with TRBJ2-7; D not certain. The CDR3 extends over 15 amino acids. Per the germline V gene, CDR1 is MNHEY and CDR2 is SVGEGT. V lost 1 base to trimming and J lost 0 bases, with 10 bases between them. CDR3 region: CASSYYGESSYEQYF. CDR3 DNA: TGTGCCAGCAGTTACTATGGTGAATCCTCCTACGAGCAGTACTTC.

This chain connects TRBV27 to TRBJ1-1, with TRBD1 matching over 7 bases. This CDR3 contains 13 residues. CDR1 MNHEY and CDR2 SMNVEV come from the germline V gene (reference sequence). With 7 bases clipped from V and 5 bases from J, the junction kept 7 bases outside the gene matches. CDR3 sequence reads: CASTRQGGTEAFF. For the CDR3, the DNA is TGTGCCAGCACCCGACAGGGAGGTACTGAAGCTTTCTTT.

The chain couples TRBV5-1 to TRBJ2-5, with D possibly TRBD2 on 5 matching bases. CDR3 length equals 14 residues. Per germline, CDR1 SGHRS and CDR2 YFSETQ. V lost 1 base to trimming and J lost 5 bases, with 12 bases between them. In DNA, the CDR3 is TGCGCCAGCAGCTTGACCATTACGGGGGAGACCCAGTACTTC. Translated: CASSLTITGETQYF.

A note on this clone: At one end the junction does not follow the germline gene, possibly because of a read error. The chain carries TRBV27 and TRBJ2-7; TRBD1 aligns across 7 bases. The length of the CDR3 is 14 residues. The germline gives CDR1 MNHEY, CDR2 SMNVEV (reference sequence). The CDR3 nucleotides read TGTGCCAGCGCCATGACCCCTTTACAGGGGAGTTGGGACTTC. This codes for CASAMTPLQGSWDF.

The V and J genes are TRBV6-5 and TRBJ2-7, with TRBD1 matching 7 bases. This CDR3 region has 13 residues. The V and J ends lost 7 bases and 2 bases, in that order; junction bases with no gene match: 5. The V gene's germline CDR1 is MNHEY and CDR2 SVGAGI. In DNA form, the CDR3 reads TGTGCCAGCAACAAACAGGGGCCCTACGAGCAGTACTTC. Residues: CASNKQGPYEQYF.

The V and J genes are TRBV6-4 and TRBJ2-4; perhaps D is TRBD1 or TRBD2 (5 bases each). Looked up from germline, CDR1 is MRHNA and CDR2 is SNTAGT. With 4 bases removed from V and 8 bases from J, the gap between germline ends came to 15 bases. This CDR3 contains 14 residues. The CDR3 loop reads CASSGGASQDIQYF. Here the CDR3 DNA reads TGTGCCAGCAGTGGTGGGGCTAGCCAGGACATTCAGTACTTC.

The V and J genes are TRBV4-1 and TRBJ2-7; tentative D call: TRBD1 (5 bases). Deletions cut 1 base from V and 6 bases from J, with 10 bases between. Germline values: CDR1 MGHRA, CDR2 YSYEKL. The CDR3 is made up of 13 amino acids. CDR3 DNA sequence: TGCGCCAGCAGCCAAGTAGGCAGGGCCGAGCAGTACTTC. This codes for CASSQVGRAEQYF.

The chain combines TRBV12-3 or TRBV12-4 with TRBJ1-5, with D possibly TRBD1 on 6 matching bases. Between the trimmed V and J ends, which lost 1 base and 8 bases, there was a span of 9 bases. There are 13 residues in the CDR3. CDR3 bases: TGTGCCAGCAGTTTAGGGGGGGCTGAGCCCCAGCATTTT. It is translated as CASSLGGAEPQHF.

The V gene is TRBV12-3 or TRBV12-4, the J gene TRBJ1-1; D might be TRBD1 (5 bases). This CDR3 spans 13 amino acids. With 5 bases removed from V and 8 bases from J, the gap between germline ends came to 15 bases. CDR3 in DNA: TGTGCCAGCAGTCAATCCGGGACGAAAGAAGCTTTCTTT. Translation: CASSQSGTKEAFF.

V usage is TRBV29-1 and J usage is TRBJ1-1, with 10 bases identical to TRBD1. With 7 bases clipped from V and 4 bases from J, the junction kept 6 bases outside the gene matches. CDR3 size: 13 residues. Per the germline V gene, CDR1 is SQVTM and CDR2 is ANQGSEA. Here the CDR3 reads CSALGQGGTEAFF. In DNA, the CDR3 is TGCAGCGCCCTAGGACAGGGGGGCACTGAAGCTTTCTTT.

The chain links TRBV18 to TRBJ1-5, with a possible D match to TRBD1 (5 bases). Germline CDR1 KGHSH, CDR2 LQKENI. CDR3 length: 16 amino acids. With 3 bases removed from V and 2 bases from J, the gap between germline ends came to 14 bases. As DNA, the CDR3 is TGTGCCAGCTCACCCCCTCTGGGACGGGGCAATCAGCCCCAGCATTTT. It translates to CASSPPLGRGNQPQHF.

The chain links TRBV5-1 to TRBJ1-1; 7 nucleotides agree with TRBD1. V was clipped by 4 bases and J by 6 bases; unmatched bases: 12. Germline CDR1 is SGHRS and CDR2 is YFSETQ. CDR3 size: 15 residues. The CDR3 here is CASSQLTTGAAEAFF. The CDR3 bases are TGCGCCAGCAGCCAACTTACCACAGGGGCCGCTGAAGCTTTCTTT.

V and J are TRBV4-3 and TRBJ1-2, with D uncertain. Deletions cut 0 bases from V and 7 bases from J, with 12 bases between. Germline-derived CDR1 and CDR2 are LGHNA and YSLEER. This CDR3 has 14 residues. CDR3 amino acids: CASSQDRALGGYTF. CDR3 sequence (DNA): TGCGCCAGCAGCCAAGATCGTGCTCTGGGTGGCTACACCTTC.

V and J are TRBV5-6 and TRBJ2-7; D ambiguous. Germline V CDR1 and CDR2: SGHDT, YYEEEE. The CDR3 runs 11 residues. Between the trimmed V and J ends, which lost 2 bases and 0 bases, there was a span of 0 bases. This chain's CDR3 is CASSFSYEQYF. The CDR3 coding sequence is TGTGCCAGCAGCTTCTCCTACGAGCAGTACTTC.

The CDR3 sequence: CASSRGQWTTEAFF. Here the CDR3 DNA reads TGTGCCAGCAGCAGGGGGCAGTGGACCACTGAAGCTTTCTTT. This chain uses TRBV7-8 with TRBJ1-1, with 7 positions matching TRBD1. The CDR3 consists of 14 residues. V shed 5 bases, J shed 4 bases, and the junction held 7 bases outside the gene matches. Germline V CDR1 and CDR2: SGHVS, FQNEAQ.